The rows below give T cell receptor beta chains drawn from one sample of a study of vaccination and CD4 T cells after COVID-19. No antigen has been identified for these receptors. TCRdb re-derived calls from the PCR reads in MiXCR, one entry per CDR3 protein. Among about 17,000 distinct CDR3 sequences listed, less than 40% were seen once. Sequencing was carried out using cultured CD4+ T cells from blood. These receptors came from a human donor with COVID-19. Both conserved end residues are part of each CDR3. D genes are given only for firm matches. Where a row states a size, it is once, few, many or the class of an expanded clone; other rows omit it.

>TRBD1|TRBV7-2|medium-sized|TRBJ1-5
TGTGCCAGCAGAACGGGACAGGGTCAGCCCCAGCATTTT
CASRTGQGQPQHF
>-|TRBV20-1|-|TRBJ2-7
TGCAGTGCTAATGACGGCCTAGGGTACGAGCAGTACTTC
CSANDGLGYEQYF
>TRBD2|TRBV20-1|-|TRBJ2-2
TGCAGTGCTAGAGTAGCGGGGGGGCCCGGGGAGCTGTTTTTT
CSARVAGGPGELFF
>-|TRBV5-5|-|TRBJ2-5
TGTGCCAGCAGCTTGATCTCCCAACGGGGGCGGTTGAAGGGAGAGACCCAGTACTTC
CASSLISQRGRLKGETQYF
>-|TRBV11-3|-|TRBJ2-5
TGTGCCAGCAGCTTAGAGCCCGAGACCCAGTACTTC
CASSLEPETQYF
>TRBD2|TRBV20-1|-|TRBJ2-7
TGCAGTGCACCAATCGCCGGGACTAGCTTTTACGAGCAGTACTTC
CSAPIAGTSFYEQYF
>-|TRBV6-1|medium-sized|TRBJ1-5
TGTGCCAGCACATTGGGGAGGAACGGATATAGCAATCAGCCCCAGCATTTT
CASTLGRNGYSNQPQHF
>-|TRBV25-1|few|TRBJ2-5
TGTGCCAGCAGTGCCCAAGAGACCCAGTACTTC
CASSAQETQYF
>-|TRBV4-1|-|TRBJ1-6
TGCGCCAGCAGCCGTGGACCGGGGGATTCACCCCTCCACTTT
CASSRGPGDSPLHF
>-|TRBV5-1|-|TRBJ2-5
TGCGCCAGCAGCTTGGGCGGAGTCAAAGAGACCCAGTACTTC
CASSLGGVKETQYF
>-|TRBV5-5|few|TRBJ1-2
TGTGCCAGCAGCTTGGCGGTGGGGGGCGGGTATGGCTACACCTTC
CASSLAVGGGYGYTF
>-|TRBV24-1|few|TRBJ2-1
TGTGCCACCAGTGATTCGACCGGGACACGGCAGTTCTTC
CATSDSTGTRQFF
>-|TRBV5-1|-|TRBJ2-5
TGCGCCAGCAGCTTAAGCTCGTCAAGGGAGACCCAGTACTTC
CASSLSSSRETQYF
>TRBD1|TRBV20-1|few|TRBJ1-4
TGCAGTGCCCCAGGGACAGGGCGTGAAAAACTGTTTTTT
CSAPGTGREKLFF
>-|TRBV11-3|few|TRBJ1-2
TGTGCCAGCAGCCAAAAAGGCGACCCCACCTTC
CASSQKGDPTF
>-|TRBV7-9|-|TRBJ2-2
TGTGCCAGCAGCCCCCTGGGGGGGCTCTTCACCGGGGAGCTGTTTTTT
CASSPLGGLFTGELFF